The 18 T cell receptor beta chains listed next were all sequenced from one sample in a study of vaccination and CD4 T cells after COVID-19. Regarding treatment: approximately nine-day PBMC culture with coronavirus spike peptide pools or control peptides (ViraFEST assay). No antigens are known for them. Cultured CD4+ T cell DNA underwent sequencing with the Oncomine TCR Beta short-read assay. TCRdb passed the PCR reads through MiXCR, listing each CDR3 protein once. The profile shows under 25,000 distinct CDR3 sequences, around 50% of them singletons. The sequenced sample consisted of CD4+ T cells from blood, cultured in vitro. The origin of the receptors is a human donor who had recovered from COVID-19.

This clonotype was observed a handful of times. The V and J genes are TRBV19 and TRBJ1-5; 9 nucleotides match TRBD1. Germline values: CDR1 LNHDA, CDR2 SQIVND (reference sequence). Trimming removed 1 base from V and 2 bases from J; junction bases left unmatched: 12. This CDR3 is built from 19 residues. The chain's CDR3 is CASSIAGQGRALGNQPQHF. CDR3 bases: TGTGCCAGTAGTATAGCTGGACAGGGGAGGGCTTTGGGCAATCAGCCCCAGCATTTT.

This chain uses TRBV11-2 with TRBJ1-1; possible D gene TRBD1, 5 bases. The CDR3 extends over 14 amino acids. Germline-derived CDR1 and CDR2 are SGHAT and FQNNGV. V was trimmed by 0 bases and J by 7 bases, leaving 12 bases between them. CDR3 nucleotide sequence: TGTGCCAGCAGCTTAGATCCGCAGGGCGGTGAAGCTTTCTTT. Amino acid sequence: CASSLDPQGGEAFF.

The CDR3 reads CASRRYAATNEKLFF. CDR3 nucleotides: TGTGCCAGCAGACGTTACGCCGCAACTAATGAAAAACTGTTTTTT. The rearrangement links TRBV6-2 or TRBV6-3 to TRBJ1-4, with D uncertain. V was clipped by 6 bases and J by 0 bases, with 11 bases between them. CDR1 is MNHEY and CDR2 is SVGEGT in the germline V gene. This CDR3 is built from 15 residues.

V gene TRBV5-1 combines with J gene TRBJ1-5; D may be TRBD1 (5 bases). The CDR3 totals 15 residues. Germline lookup yields CDR1 SGHRS and CDR2 YFSETQ. The ends were cut back, 0 bases at V and 3 bases at J, with 10 bases in the middle. This CDR3 reads CASSLEGTDNQPQHF. CDR3 sequence (DNA): TGCGCCAGCAGCTTGGAGGGGACCGACAATCAGCCCCAGCATTTT.

The genes are TRBV20-1 and TRBJ2-1; 11 positions match TRBD1. V gave up 0 bases and J gave up 7 bases; unmatched junction bases: 5. This CDR3 has 15 amino acids. Germline V gene data show CDR1 as DFQATT and CDR2 as SNEGSKA (reference sequence). In DNA form, the CDR3 reads TGCAGTGCTAGAGAAGGGACAGGGGGTGAGAATGAGCAGTTCTTC. Protein product: CSAREGTGGENEQFF.

The chain links TRBV18 to TRBJ1-1; no reliable D call. The CDR3 has 12 amino acids. Per the germline V gene, CDR1 is KGHSH and CDR2 is LQKENI. V dropped 2 bases and J dropped 7 bases, with 8 bases sitting between them. CDR3 residues: CASSPETDEAFF. The CDR3 bases are TGTGCCAGCTCACCAGAGACGGATGAAGCTTTCTTT. The whole variable domain, remainder taken from reference TRBV18 and TRBJ1-1, is NAGVMQNPRHLVRRRGQEARLRCSPMKGHSHVYWYRQLPEEGLKFMVYLQKENIIDESGMPKERFSAEFPKEGPSILRIQQVVRGDSAAYFCASSPETDEAFFGQGTRLTVV.

This clonotype has just a few counts. The rearrangement joins TRBV24-1 to TRBJ2-3; D not certain. Germline values: CDR1 KGHDR, CDR2 SFDVKD. CDR3 length equals 14 residues. The V end lost 4 bases, the J end lost 6 bases, and 13 bases lay between the germline ends. CDR3 sequence (DNA): TGTGCCACCAGTGACCCGACCTCCGGCGATACGCAGTATTTT. Translating gives CATSDPTSGDTQYF.

The chain recombines TRBV5-1 with TRBJ2-6; D tentatively reads TRBD1 or TRBD2 (6 bases each). The V end was cut by 1 base, the J end by 2 bases, with 13 bases between. From germline, CDR1 is SGHRS and CDR2 YFSETQ. CDR3 length equals 17 residues. CDR3 in amino acids: CASSLLIGGTGANVLTF. DNA for the CDR3: TGCGCCAGCAGCTTGTTAATAGGGGGGACTGGGGCCAACGTCCTGACTTTC.

The chain couples TRBV11-3 to TRBJ2-6; D is ambiguous. This CDR3 is built from 12 residues. CDR1 and CDR2 from the germline V gene are SGHNT and YENEEA. V was cut by 8 bases and J by 2 bases, with 4 bases left in between. CDR3 nucleotide sequence: TGTGCCAGCGCGGCTGGGGCCAACGTCCTGACTTTC. Residues: CASAAGANVLTF.

This clonotype was counted between two and nine times. The V gene is TRBV2, the J gene TRBJ2-2, with TRBD1 matching over 11 bases. The length of the CDR3 is 14 residues. Germline CDR1 SNHLY, CDR2 FYNNEI. Trimming removed 9 bases from V and 7 bases from J; junction bases left unmatched: 7. CDR3 nucleotides: TGTGCCAGGTCCAGGGACAGGGGGAGCGGGGAGCTGTTTTTT. Its translation is CARSRDRGSGELFF.

In this sample, this clonotype turned up a few times. The rearrangement uses TRBV2 and TRBJ2-2; perhaps TRBD2 as D (5 bases). The CDR3 sequence is 14 residues long. In germline, CDR1 is SNHLY, CDR2 FYNNEI. V lost 5 bases, J lost 5 bases, and 12 bases lay in between. The CDR3 region is CASSHSDYTGELFF. Written as DNA, the CDR3 is TGTGCCAGCAGTCATAGCGATTATACCGGGGAGCTGTTTTTT.

This clonotype was seen just once. J is TRBJ1-5 and V is TRBV14; TRBD1 aligns across 7 bases. The V gene's germline CDR1 is SGHDN and CDR2 FVKESK. The CDR3 is 13 amino acids. The trim removed 5 bases at V and 5 bases at J, leaving 3 bases unmatched. CDR3 in DNA: TGTGCCAGCAGCATGGGACAGCATCAGCCCCAGCATTTT. Protein sequence: CASSMGQHQPQHF.

The rearrangement links TRBV4-1 to TRBJ1-1, with a tentative D call TRBD1 (5 bases). CDR3 length: 12 amino acids. Germline CDR1 and CDR2: MGHRA and YSYEKL. V lost 9 bases and J 4 bases, leaving 12 bases between the germline ends. The CDR3 DNA reads TGCGCCAGTGAAAGTAGGGGCACTGAAGCTTTCTTT. The encoded protein is CASESRGTEAFF.

In its sample, this clonotype was seen a few times. The rearrangement uses TRBV10-3 and TRBJ2-1, with TRBD2 matching over 14 bases. The CDR3 sequence is 15 residues long. V gave up 6 bases and J gave up 9 bases; unmatched junction bases: 7. Germline-derived CDR1 and CDR2 are ENHRY and SYGVKD. CDR3 nucleotides: TGTGCCATCAGACCGGGACTAGCGGGAGATGGTGAGCAGTTCTTC. Protein sequence: CAIRPGLAGDGEQFF.

This chain connects TRBV19 to TRBJ2-1; 9 bases are a match to TRBD1. Trimming at V came to 7 bases and at J to 10 bases, leaving 11 bases not matched to a gene. Germline values: CDR1 LNHDA, CDR2 SQIVND (reference sequence). CDR3 size: 14 residues. Written as DNA, the CDR3 is TGTGCCAGTACCAACCCGGGACAGGGTTGGGAGCAGTTCTTC. It encodes CASTNPGQGWEQFF.

This clonotype was observed a handful of times. V and J are TRBV7-7 and TRBJ2-4; D possibly corresponds to TRBD2 (6 bases). The CDR3 is 17 amino acids. V was clipped by 5 bases and J by 3 bases, with 20 bases between them. Germline V gives CDR1 SSHAT, CDR2 FNYEAQ (reference sequence). The CDR3: CASSNRRRGIVKNIQYF. The CDR3, as DNA: TGTGCCAGCAGCAACCGCCGCCGCGGGATTGTCAAAAACATTCAGTACTTC.

This sequence joins TRBV5-1 and TRBJ2-1; D perhaps matches TRBD1 (6 bases). The CDR3 contains 16 residues. Germline loops: CDR1 SGHRS, CDR2 YFSETQ. V was shortened by 0 bases and J by 4 bases, with 14 bases between the two germline ends. The CDR3 DNA is TGCGCCAGCAGCTTGGCCCCAGGGGCTCTTTACAATGAGCAGTTCTTC. This codes for CASSLAPGALYNEQFF.

This clonotype has just a few counts. The rearrangement joins TRBV2 to TRBJ1-5; D ambiguous. Germline V gene lookup returns CDR1 SNHLY and CDR2 FYNNEI. The V end lost 1 base, the J end lost 6 bases, and 10 bases lay between the germline ends. This CDR3 region has 14 residues. The CDR3 here is CASSEGRYGQPQHF. The CDR3 nucleotides are TGTGCCAGCAGTGAAGGCAGGTACGGTCAGCCCCAGCATTTT.